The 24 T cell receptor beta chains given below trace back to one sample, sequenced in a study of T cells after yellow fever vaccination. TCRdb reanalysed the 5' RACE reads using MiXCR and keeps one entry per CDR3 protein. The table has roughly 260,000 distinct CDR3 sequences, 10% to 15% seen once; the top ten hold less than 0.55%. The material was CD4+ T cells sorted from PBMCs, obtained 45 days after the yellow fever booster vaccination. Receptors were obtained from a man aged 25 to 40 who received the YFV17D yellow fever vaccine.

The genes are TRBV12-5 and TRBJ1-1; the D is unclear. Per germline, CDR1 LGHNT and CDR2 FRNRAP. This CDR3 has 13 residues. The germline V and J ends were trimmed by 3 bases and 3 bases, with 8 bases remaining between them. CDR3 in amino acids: CASGFRGDTEAFF. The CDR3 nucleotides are TGTGCTAGTGGTTTCCGGGGTGACACTGAAGCTTTCTTT.

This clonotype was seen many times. CDR3: CSVGQGAYEQYF. In nucleotides, the CDR3 is TGCAGTGTCGGACAGGGGGCCTACGAGCAGTACTTC. The J gene is TRBJ2-7, the V gene TRBV20-1; 10 bases line up with TRBD1. Germline V gene data show CDR1 as DFQATT and CDR2 as SNEGSKA (reference sequence). This CDR3 has 12 amino acids. Unmatched junction bases numbered 2, after V lost 7 bases and J lost 2 bases.

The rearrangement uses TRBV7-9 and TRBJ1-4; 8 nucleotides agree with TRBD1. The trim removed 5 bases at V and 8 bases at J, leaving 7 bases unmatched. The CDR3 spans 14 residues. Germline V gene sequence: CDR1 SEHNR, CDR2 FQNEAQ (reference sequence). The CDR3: CASSRTGLGEKLFF. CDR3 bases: TGTGCCAGCAGCCGGACAGGGCTGGGGGAAAAACTGTTTTTT. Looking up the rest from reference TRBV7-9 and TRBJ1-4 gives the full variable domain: DTGVSQNPRHKITKRGQNVTFRCDPISEHNRLYWYRQTLGQGPEFLTYFQNEAQLEKSRLLSDRFSAERPKGSFSTLEIQRTEQGDSAMYLCASSRTGLGEKLFFGSGTQLSVL.

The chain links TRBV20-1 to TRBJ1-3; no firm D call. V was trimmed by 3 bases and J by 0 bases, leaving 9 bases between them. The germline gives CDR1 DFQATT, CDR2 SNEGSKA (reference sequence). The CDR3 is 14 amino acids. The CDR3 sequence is CSASRRVSGNTIYF. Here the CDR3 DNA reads TGCAGTGCTAGTCGACGGGTCTCTGGAAACACCATATATTTT.

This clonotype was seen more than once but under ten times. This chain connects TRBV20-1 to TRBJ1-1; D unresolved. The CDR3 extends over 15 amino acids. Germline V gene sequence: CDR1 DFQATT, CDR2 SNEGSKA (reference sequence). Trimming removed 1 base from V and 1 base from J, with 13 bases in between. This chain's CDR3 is CSARVGTLGNTEAFF. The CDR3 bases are TGCAGTGCTAGAGTGGGTACCCTAGGGAACACTGAAGCTTTCTTT.

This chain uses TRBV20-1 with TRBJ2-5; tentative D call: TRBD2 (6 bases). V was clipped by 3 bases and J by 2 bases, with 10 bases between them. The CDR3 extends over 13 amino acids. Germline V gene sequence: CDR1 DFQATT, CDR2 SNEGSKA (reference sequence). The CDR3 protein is CSASAGSQETQYF. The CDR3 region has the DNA TGCAGTGCTAGCGCGGGGAGTCAAGAGACCCAGTACTTC.

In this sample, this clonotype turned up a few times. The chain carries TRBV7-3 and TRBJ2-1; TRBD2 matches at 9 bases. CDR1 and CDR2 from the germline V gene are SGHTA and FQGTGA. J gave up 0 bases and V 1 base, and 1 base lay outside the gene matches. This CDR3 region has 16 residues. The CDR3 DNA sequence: TGTGCCAGCAGCTTAATAGCGGGGGTCTCCTACAATGAGCAGTTCTTC. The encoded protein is CASSLIAGVSYNEQFF.

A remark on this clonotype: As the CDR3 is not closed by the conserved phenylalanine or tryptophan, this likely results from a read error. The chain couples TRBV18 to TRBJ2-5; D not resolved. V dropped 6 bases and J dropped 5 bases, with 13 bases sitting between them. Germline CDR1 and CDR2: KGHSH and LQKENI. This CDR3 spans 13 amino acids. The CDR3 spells CASSSEIPETQYL. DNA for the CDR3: TGTGCCAGCTCCTCGGAGATACCGGAGACCCAGTACTTA.

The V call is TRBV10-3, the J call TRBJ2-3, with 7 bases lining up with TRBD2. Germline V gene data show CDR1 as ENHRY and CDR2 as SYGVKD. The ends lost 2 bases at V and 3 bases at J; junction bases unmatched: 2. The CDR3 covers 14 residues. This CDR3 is CAISELAETDTQYF. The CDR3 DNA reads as TGTGCCATCAGTGAGCTAGCGGAGACAGATACGCAGTATTTT.

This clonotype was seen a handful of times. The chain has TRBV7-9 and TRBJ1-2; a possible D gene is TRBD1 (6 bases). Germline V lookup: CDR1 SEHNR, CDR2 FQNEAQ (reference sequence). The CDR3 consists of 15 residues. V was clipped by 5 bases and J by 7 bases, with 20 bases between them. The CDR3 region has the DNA TGTGCCAGCAGCATCCAGAACCTCAGGGGAAGTGGCTACACCTTC. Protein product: CASSIQNLRGSGYTF.

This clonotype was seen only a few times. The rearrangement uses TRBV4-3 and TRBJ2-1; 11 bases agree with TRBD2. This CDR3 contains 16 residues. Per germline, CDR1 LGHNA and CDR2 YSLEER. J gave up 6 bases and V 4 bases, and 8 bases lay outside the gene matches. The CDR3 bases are TGCGCCAGCAGCCGAGTTACTAGCGGGAGTTTCAATGAGCAGTTCTTC. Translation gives CASSRVTSGSFNEQFF.

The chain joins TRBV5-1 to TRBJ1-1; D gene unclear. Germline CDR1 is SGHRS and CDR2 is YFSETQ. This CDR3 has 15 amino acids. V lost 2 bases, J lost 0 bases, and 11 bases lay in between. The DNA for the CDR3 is TGCGCCAGCAGCTTAGCTCCGGGCATGAACACTGAAGCTTTCTTT. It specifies CASSLAPGMNTEAFF.

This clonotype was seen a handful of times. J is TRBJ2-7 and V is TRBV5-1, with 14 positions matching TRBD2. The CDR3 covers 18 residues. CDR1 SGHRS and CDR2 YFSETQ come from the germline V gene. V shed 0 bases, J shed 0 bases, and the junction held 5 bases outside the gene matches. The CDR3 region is CASSLAAGTSGSSYEQYF. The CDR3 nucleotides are TGCGCCAGCAGCTTGGCCGCAGGGACTAGCGGGAGCTCCTACGAGCAGTACTTC. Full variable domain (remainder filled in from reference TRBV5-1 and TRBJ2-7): KAGVTQTPRYLIKTRGQQVTLSCSPISGHRSVSWYQQTPGQGLQFLFEYFSETQRNKGNFPGRFSGRQFSNSRSEMNVSTLELGDSALYLCASSLAAGTSGSSYEQYFGPGTRLTVT.

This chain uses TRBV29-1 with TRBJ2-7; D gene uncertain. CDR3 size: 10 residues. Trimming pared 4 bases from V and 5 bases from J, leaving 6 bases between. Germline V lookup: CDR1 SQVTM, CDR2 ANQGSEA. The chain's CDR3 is CSVVWDEQYF. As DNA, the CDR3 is TGCAGCGTTGTATGGGACGAGCAGTACTTC.

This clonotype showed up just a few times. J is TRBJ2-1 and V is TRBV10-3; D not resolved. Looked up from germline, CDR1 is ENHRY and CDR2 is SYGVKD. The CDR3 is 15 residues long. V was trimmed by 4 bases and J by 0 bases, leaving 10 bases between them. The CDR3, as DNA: TGTGCCATCAGTGTTAGTAGTGGCTCCTACAATGAGCAGTTCTTC. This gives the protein CAISVSSGSYNEQFF.

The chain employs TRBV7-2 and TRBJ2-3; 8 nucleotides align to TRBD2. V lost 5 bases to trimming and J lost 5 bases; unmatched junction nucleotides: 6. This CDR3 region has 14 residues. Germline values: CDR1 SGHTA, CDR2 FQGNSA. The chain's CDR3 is CASSRSGGIDTQYF. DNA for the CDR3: TGTGCCAGCAGCCGGAGCGGGGGTATAGATACGCAGTATTTT.

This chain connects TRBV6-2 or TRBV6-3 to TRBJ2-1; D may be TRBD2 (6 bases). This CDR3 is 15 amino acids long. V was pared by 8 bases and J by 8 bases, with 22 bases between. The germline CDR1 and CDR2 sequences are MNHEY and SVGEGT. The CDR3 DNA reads TGTGCCAGCCAACGTCCAATGGCGGGAACCCATGAGCAGTTCTTC. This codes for CASQRPMAGTHEQFF.

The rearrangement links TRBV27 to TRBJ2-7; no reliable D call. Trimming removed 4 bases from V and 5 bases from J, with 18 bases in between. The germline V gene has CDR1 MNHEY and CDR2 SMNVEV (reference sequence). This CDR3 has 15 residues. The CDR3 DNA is TGTGCCAGCAGTTGGGTTAGGGCAGCCTATCACGAGCAGTACTTC. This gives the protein CASSWVRAAYHEQYF.

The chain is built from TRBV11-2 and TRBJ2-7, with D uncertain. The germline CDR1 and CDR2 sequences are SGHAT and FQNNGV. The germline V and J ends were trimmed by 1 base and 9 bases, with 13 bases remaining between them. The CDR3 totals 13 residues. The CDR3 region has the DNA TGTGCCAGCAGCTTAGGTCCACCCTGGGGGCAGTACTTC. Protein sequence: CASSLGPPWGQYF.

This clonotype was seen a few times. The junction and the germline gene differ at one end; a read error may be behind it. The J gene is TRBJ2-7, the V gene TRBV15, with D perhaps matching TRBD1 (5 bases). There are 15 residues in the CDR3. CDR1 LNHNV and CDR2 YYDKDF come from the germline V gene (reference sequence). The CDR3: CATSLLRQTSYGQYF. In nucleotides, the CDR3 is TGTGCCACCAGCTTGTTAAGACAGACATCCTACGGGCAGTACTTC.

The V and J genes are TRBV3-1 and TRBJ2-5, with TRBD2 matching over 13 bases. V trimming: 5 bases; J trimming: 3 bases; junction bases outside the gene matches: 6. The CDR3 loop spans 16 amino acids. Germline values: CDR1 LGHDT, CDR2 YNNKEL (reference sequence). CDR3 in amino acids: CASSFRTSGSKETQYF. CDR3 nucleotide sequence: TGTGCCAGCAGCTTTCGGACTAGCGGGAGTAAAGAGACCCAGTACTTC.

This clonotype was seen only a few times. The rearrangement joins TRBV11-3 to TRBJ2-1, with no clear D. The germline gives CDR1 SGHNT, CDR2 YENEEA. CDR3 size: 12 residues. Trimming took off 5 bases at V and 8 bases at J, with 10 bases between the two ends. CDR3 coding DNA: TGTGCCAGCAGCCAACGAGACCATGAGCAGTTCTTC. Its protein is CASSQRDHEQFF. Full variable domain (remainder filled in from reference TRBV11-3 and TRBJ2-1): EAGVVQSPRYKIIEKKQPVAFWCNPISGHNTLYWYLQNLGQGPELLIRYENEEAVDDSQLPKDRFSAERLKGVDSTLKIQPAELGDSAVYLCASSQRDHEQFFGPGTRLTVL.

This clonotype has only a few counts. CDR3 in DNA: TGCGCCAGCAGCTTGGCCAGGGCTATGGGTGAGCAGTTCTTC. Translation gives CASSLARAMGEQFF. The gene calls are TRBV5-1 and TRBJ2-1, with D possibly matching TRBD1 (5 bases). The V gene lost 0 bases and the J gene lost 9 bases, with 13 bases spanning the gap. Germline V gene data show CDR1 as SGHRS and CDR2 as YFSETQ. The CDR3 loop spans 14 amino acids.

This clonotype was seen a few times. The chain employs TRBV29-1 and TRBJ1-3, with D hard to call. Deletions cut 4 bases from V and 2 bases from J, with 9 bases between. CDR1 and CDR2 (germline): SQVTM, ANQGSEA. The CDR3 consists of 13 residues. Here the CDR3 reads CSVGTDAGNTIYF. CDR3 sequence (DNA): TGCAGCGTTGGAACAGACGCTGGAAACACCATATATTTT.